The 29 T cell receptor beta chains below all came from one sample that was sequenced in a study of molecular identifiers for immune sequencing clone quantification. TCRdb independently ran MiXCR on the PCR reads; one entry per CDR3 protein. Among about 510,000 distinct CDR3 sequences listed, about a fifth were seen once. Source material: naive CD8+ T cells from blood, with Jurkat cell RNA spiked in. The sample's subset: FACS-sorted CD8+CD4-CCR7+CD45RA+ naive T cells. Receptor source: a human donor in good health. Some libraries in this study had Jurkat cell RNA spiked in.

This clonotype was seen repeatedly, ten times or more. This chain links TRBV11-3 with TRBJ1-1; D may be TRBD1 (5 bases). The germline V gene encodes CDR1 SGHNT and CDR2 YENEEA. CDR3 size: 13 residues. V shed 3 bases and J shed 5 bases, with 10 bases lying between them. The CDR3 loop is CASSFAGGTEAFF. The CDR3 nucleotides read TGTGCCAGCAGCTTCGCCGGGGGGACTGAAGCTTTCTTT. Full variable domain (missing parts from reference TRBV11-3 and TRBJ1-1): EAGVVQSPRYKIIEKKQPVAFWCNPISGHNTLYWYLQNLGQGPELLIRYENEEAVDDSQLPKDRFSAERLKGVDSTLKIQPAELGDSAVYLCASSFAGGTEAFFGQGTRLTVV.

This clonotype was seen at least ten times. The rearrangement joins TRBV12-3 or TRBV12-4 to TRBJ1-1, with D perhaps matching TRBD1 (5 bases). This CDR3 has 16 amino acids. Trimming cost V 1 base and J 6 bases, with 18 bases left between them. The CDR3 bases are TGTGCCAGCAGTTTAGTTGGCGGGACGGTAGGACCTGAAGCTTTCTTT. It specifies CASSLVGGTVGPEAFF.

This clonotype was picked up a small number of times. The V and J genes are TRBV7-9 and TRBJ1-4; 8 bases are shared with TRBD1. There are 15 residues in the CDR3. Germline CDR1 reads SEHNR; CDR2 reads FQNEAQ (reference sequence). V lost 0 bases and J lost 6; bases outside the gene matches: 3. The CDR3 reads CASSLATGVYEKLFF. Written as DNA, the CDR3 is TGTGCCAGCAGCTTAGCGACAGGGGTTTATGAAAAACTGTTTTTT.

The count of this clonotype is one. Germline is not matched at one junction end, which may reflect a read error. The V call is TRBV27, the J call TRBJ2-2; D possibly matches TRBD1 or TRBD2 (5 bases each). This CDR3 contains 16 residues. Germline V gene sequence: CDR1 MNHEY, CDR2 SMNVEV (reference sequence). CDR3 in DNA: TGTGCCAGCAGTTTACTCTTAGCAGGGAGCACCGGGGAGCCGTTTTTT. Residues: CASSLLLAGSTGEPFF.

With regard to this clonotype: This may stem from a read error, because a much larger clone lies one nucleotide away. This chain uses TRBV29-1 with TRBJ2-7; 11 nucleotides match TRBD1. V lost 1 base to trimming and J lost 7 bases; unmatched junction nucleotides: 9. The CDR3 loop spans 15 amino acids. Germline V gives CDR1 SQVTM, CDR2 ANQGSEA. Here the CDR3 DNA reads TGCAGCGTTGAAGGTCTGGGACAGGGGGTCTTGGAGCAGTACTTC. Translating it yields CSVEGLGQGVLEQYF.

There are a few counts of this clonotype. CDR3 loop: CSVEVFLRDGNYGYTF. CDR3 DNA sequence: TGCAGCGTTGAAGTTTTCTTGCGGGACGGGAACTATGGCTACACCTTC. The gene calls are TRBV29-1 and TRBJ1-2, with D tentatively TRBD1 (5 bases). Trimming stripped 1 base from V and 2 bases from J, with 17 bases between. Germline CDR1 is SQVTM and CDR2 is ANQGSEA. The CDR3 has 16 residues.

The chain couples TRBV24-1 to TRBJ2-1, with 14 bases fitting TRBD2. Germline loops: CDR1 KGHDR, CDR2 SFDVKD. The CDR3 spans 17 residues. The V and J ends lost 4 bases and 4 bases, in that order; junction bases with no gene match: 5. The CDR3 coding sequence is TGTGCCACCAGTGACCCCGGACTAGCGGGGGGATACAATGAGCAGTTCTTC. Translation gives CATSDPGLAGGYNEQFF.

The V and J genes are TRBV6-2 or TRBV6-3 and TRBJ2-3; D is unclear. The CDR3 extends over 14 amino acids. CDR1 and CDR2 from the germline V gene are MNHEY and SVGEGT. V lost 8 bases and J lost 3, with 15 bases in between. The CDR3 is CASQKASGTDTQYF. CDR3 DNA sequence: TGTGCCAGCCAAAAAGCTTCCGGGACAGATACGCAGTATTTT.

The sample holds many counts of this clonotype. The chain joins TRBV10-3 to TRBJ1-5, with a weak D call TRBD1 (5 bases). The CDR3 runs to 14 residues. Germline assignment: CDR1 ENHRY and CDR2 SYGVKD. Trimming cost V 3 bases and J 3 bases, with 9 bases left between them. The CDR3 bases are TGTGCCATCAGTGATGGGGGGTCCAATCAGCCCCAGCATTTT. It translates to CAISDGGSNQPQHF.

This clonotype came up a few times. The gene calls are TRBV11-2 and TRBJ2-1; TRBD2 is a possible D gene (5 bases). Looked up from germline, CDR1 is SGHAT and CDR2 is FQNNGV. V was pared by 6 bases and J by 7 bases, with 19 bases between. This CDR3 is 15 amino acids long. The CDR3 DNA follows: TGTGCCAGCAGTTCTACTAGAGAAAGGCAGAATGAGCAGTTCTTC. The encoded protein is CASSSTRERQNEQFF. The whole variable domain, filled in from reference TRBV11-2 and TRBJ2-1, reads EAGVAQSPRYKIIEKRQSVAFWCNPISGHATLYWYQQILGQGPKLLIQFQNNGVVDDSQLPKDRFSAERLKGVDSTLKIQPAKLEDSAVYLCASSSTRERQNEQFFGPGTRLTVL.

This clonotype turned up a few times. The chain is built from TRBV4-1 and TRBJ1-1; D possibly corresponds to TRBD1 (5 bases). The V end was cut by 5 bases, the J end by 1 base, with 14 bases between. Germline V gene sequence: CDR1 MGHRA, CDR2 YSYEKL. This CDR3 contains 15 residues. The CDR3 loop reads CASSLWEGTNTEAFF. In DNA, the CDR3 is TGCGCCAGCAGCTTATGGGAGGGGACGAACACTGAAGCTTTCTTT.

Of note for this clonotype: Possible read error: a much larger clone is one base away. The rearrangement links TRBV18 to TRBJ1-4; possible D gene TRBD1, 6 bases. Germline V lookup: CDR1 KGHSH, CDR2 LQKENI. The length of the CDR3 is 16 residues. CDR3 DNA: TGTGCCAGCTCACCCCTCGGAGGGGGAGTAGACGAAAAACCGTTTTTT. It specifies CASSPLGGGVDEKPFF. Full variable domain (outside the CDR3, taken from reference TRBV18 and TRBJ1-4): NAGVMQNPRHLVRRRGQEARLRCSPMKGHSHVYWYRQLPEEGLKFMVYLQKENIIDESGMPKERFSAEFPKEGPSILRIQQVVRGDSAAYFCASSPLGGGVDEKPFFGSGTQLSVL.

The chain employs TRBV30 and TRBJ2-7; D is ambiguous. The V and J ends lost 0 bases and 0 bases respectively, with 6 bases between them. This CDR3 comprises 13 residues. Germline CDR1 is GTSNPN and CDR2 is SVGIG (reference sequence). In nucleotides, the CDR3 is TGTGCCTGGAGTGTAAGTTACTCCTACGAGCAGTACTTC. This codes for CAWSVSYSYEQYF.

This clonotype was recorded at least ten times. The rearrangement uses TRBV12-3 or TRBV12-4 and TRBJ1-1, with D unresolved. V was clipped by 1 base and J by 1 base, with 13 bases between them. The CDR3 is 16 residues long. The chain's CDR3 is CASSLDLGYQNTEAFF. The CDR3 region has the DNA TGTGCCAGCAGTTTAGATTTGGGGTATCAGAACACTGAAGCTTTCTTT.

To note about this clonotype: A clone one base away is much larger, so this may be a read error. This chain connects TRBV28 to TRBJ1-5, with D tentatively TRBD1 (5 bases). Trimming removed 4 bases at V and 0 bases at J, with 19 bases between. CDR1 and CDR2 from the germline V gene are MDHEN and SYDVKM. This CDR3 spans 18 amino acids. The CDR3 DNA follows: TGTGCCAGCAGTTCCCCTCCAGGAGGGGAGTATAGCAATCAGCCCCAGCATTTT. As protein: CASSSPPGGEYSNQPQHF.

Concerning this clonotype: A much larger clone is a single base away; this may be a read error. The chain carries TRBV27 and TRBJ2-7; D call uncertain. Trimming pared 8 bases from V and 5 bases from J, leaving 19 bases between. The CDR3 runs 14 residues. Germline V CDR1 and CDR2: MNHEY, SMNVEV (reference sequence). CDR3 sequence: CASGSRLTPNEQYF. CDR3 sequence (DNA): TGTGCCAGCGGTTCCCGACTGACTCCCAACGAGCAGTACTTC.

On this clonotype itself: A much larger clone sits a single nucleotide away, making a read error possible. The chain carries TRBV4-1 and TRBJ2-5, with 7 positions matching TRBD2. Germline loops: CDR1 MGHRA, CDR2 YSYEKL. Germline trimming cut 5 bases from V and 11 bases from J; bases unmatched to any gene: 11. The CDR3 extends over 13 amino acids. The CDR3 protein is CASSFEVGGHQYF. The CDR3 bases are TGCGCCAGCAGCTTTGAGGTGGGAGGGCATCAGTACTTC.

In this sample, this clonotype turned up a few times. An end of the junction does not agree with germline; a read error may underlie this. This sequence joins TRBV27 and TRBJ1-1; tentative D call: TRBD1 (5 bases). This CDR3 is 13 amino acids long. Germline-derived CDR1 and CDR2 are MNHEY and SMNVEV (reference sequence). CDR3 in DNA: TGTGCCAGCAGTTGGGGGGTTCGCACTGAAGCTTCCTTT. It specifies CASSWGVRTEASF.

This clonotype was recorded many times. This chain uses TRBV6-2 or TRBV6-3 with TRBJ1-1; the D is unclear. CDR1 MNHEY and CDR2 SVGEGT come from the germline V gene. This CDR3 is built from 14 residues. The V end was cut by 7 bases, the J end by 7 bases, with 19 bases between. The CDR3 coding sequence is TGTGCCAGCAAGGATTCCCTCATCGGGAGTGAAGCTTTCTTT. Translation: CASKDSLIGSEAFF.

In this sample, this clonotype turned up a few times. This chain uses TRBV11-2 with TRBJ2-1; 11 bases match TRBD2. The CDR3 covers 15 residues. J was trimmed by 4 bases and V by 5 bases; bases with no gene match: 4. Germline values: CDR1 SGHAT, CDR2 FQNNGV. This CDR3 reads CASSLLAGVYNEQFF. The DNA for the CDR3 is TGTGCCAGCAGCCTACTAGCGGGGGTATACAATGAGCAGTTCTTC.

On this clonotype: Since a much larger clone is just one base distant, this may be a read error. The chain has TRBV4-2 and TRBJ2-7; D is tentatively TRBD1 or TRBD2 (5 bases each). The CDR3 has 14 amino acids. Germline V gene lookup returns CDR1 LGHNA and CDR2 YNFKEQ. The CDR3 is CAGSSPGLRREQYF. The CDR3 DNA sequence: TGTGCCGGCAGCTCCCCGGGGCTAAGGAGGGAGCAGTACTTC.

At least ten counts were recorded for this clonotype. J is TRBJ1-3 and V is TRBV12-3 or TRBV12-4; D not resolved. V was cut by 8 bases and J by 4 bases, with 15 bases left in between. This CDR3 is 14 amino acids long. The chain's CDR3 is CASPSGPSGNTIYF. CDR3 DNA: TGTGCCAGCCCTAGCGGACCTAGCGGAAACACCATATATTTT.

This clonotype was detected only a few times. The chain links TRBV4-3 to TRBJ1-1; the D is unclear. CDR3 length equals 15 residues. With 0 bases removed from V and 4 bases from J, the gap between germline ends came to 12 bases. CDR1 and CDR2 (germline): LGHNA, YSLEER. In DNA form, the CDR3 reads TGCGCCAGCAGCCAAGAAAGGGTCTGGTTCACTGAAGCTTTCTTT. The encoded protein is CASSQERVWFTEAFF.

This chain uses TRBV13 with TRBJ2-3, with D possibly TRBD1 on 6 matching bases. V lost 2 bases and J lost 2, with 8 bases in between. Germline V CDR1 and CDR2: PRHDT, FYEKMQ (reference sequence). The CDR3 covers 14 residues. The CDR3 DNA reads as TGTGCCAGCAGCTTAAGACAGGCCACAGATACGCAGTATTTT. Translation gives CASSLRQATDTQYF. The full variable domain, with the rest looked up from reference TRBV13 and TRBJ2-3, is AAGVIQSPRHLIKEKRETATLKCYPIPRHDTVYWYQQGPGQDPQFLISFYEKMQSDKGSIPDRFSAQQFSDYHSELNMSSLELGDSALYFCASSLRQATDTQYFGPGTRLTVL.

Ten or more counts support this clonotype. The gene calls are TRBV24-1 and TRBJ2-5, with D uncertain. CDR3 length equals 13 residues. Germline values: CDR1 KGHDR, CDR2 SFDVKD. V dropped 7 bases and J dropped 5 bases, with 13 bases sitting between them. CDR3 in amino acids: CATSGSESETQYF. CDR3 nucleotides: TGTGCCACCAGCGGCAGTGAGTCGGAGACCCAGTACTTC.

At least ten counts were recorded for this clonotype. The chain has TRBV29-1 and TRBJ2-1; 11 bases fit TRBD2. The CDR3 sequence is 16 residues long. The J segment lost 8 bases and the V segment lost 0 bases, leaving 9 bases of the junction unmatched. From germline, CDR1 is SQVTM and CDR2 ANQGSEA. CDR3 residues: CSVEEVLAGEIYEQFF. CDR3 in DNA: TGCAGCGTTGAAGAGGTACTAGCGGGGGAAATCTATGAGCAGTTCTTC.

This clonotype was observed many times. This chain uses TRBV7-9 with TRBJ2-7, with D perhaps TRBD1 (6 bases). With 1 base removed from V and 7 bases from J, the gap between germline ends came to 14 bases. The CDR3 has 14 amino acids. The germline gives CDR1 SEHNR, CDR2 FQNEAQ (reference sequence). The CDR3 protein is CASSLELGAGEQYF. CDR3 nucleotide sequence: TGTGCCAGCAGCTTAGAGTTGGGGGCGGGTGAGCAGTACTTC.

This clonotype turned up a few times. The V call is TRBV27, the J call TRBJ1-5, with unresolved D. Germline CDR1 and CDR2: MNHEY and SMNVEV (reference sequence). The CDR3 sequence is 18 residues long. Trimming took 4 bases from V and 5 from J, leaving 24 bases between them. In nucleotides, the CDR3 is TGTGCCAGCAGTTCCCACCTCACGATGACACAGACCCATCAGCCCCAGCATTTT. Amino acid sequence: CASSSHLTMTQTHQPQHF.

V usage is TRBV30 and J usage is TRBJ1-1; unclear D gene. There are 10 residues in the CDR3. Trimming stripped 3 bases from V and 6 bases from J, with 5 bases between. Per the germline V gene, CDR1 is GTSNPN and CDR2 is SVGIG (reference sequence). Written as DNA, the CDR3 is TGTGCCTGGAGGAAGGCTGAAGCTTTCTTT. Translated, it gives CAWRKAEAFF.